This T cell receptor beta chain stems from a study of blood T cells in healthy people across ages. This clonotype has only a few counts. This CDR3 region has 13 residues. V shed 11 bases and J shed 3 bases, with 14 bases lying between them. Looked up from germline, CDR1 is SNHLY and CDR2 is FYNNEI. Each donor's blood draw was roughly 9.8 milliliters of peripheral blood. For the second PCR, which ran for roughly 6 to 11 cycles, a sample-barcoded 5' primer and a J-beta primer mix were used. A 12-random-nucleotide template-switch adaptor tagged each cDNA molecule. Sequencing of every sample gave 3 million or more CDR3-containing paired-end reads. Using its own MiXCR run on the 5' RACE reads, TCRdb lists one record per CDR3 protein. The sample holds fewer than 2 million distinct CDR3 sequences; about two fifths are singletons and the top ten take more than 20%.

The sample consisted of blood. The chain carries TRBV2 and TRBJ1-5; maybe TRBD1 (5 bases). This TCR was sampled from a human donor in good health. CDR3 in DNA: TGTGCCCGCGGACGGGGACCCAATCAGCCCCAGCATTTT. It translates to CARGRGPNQPQHF.